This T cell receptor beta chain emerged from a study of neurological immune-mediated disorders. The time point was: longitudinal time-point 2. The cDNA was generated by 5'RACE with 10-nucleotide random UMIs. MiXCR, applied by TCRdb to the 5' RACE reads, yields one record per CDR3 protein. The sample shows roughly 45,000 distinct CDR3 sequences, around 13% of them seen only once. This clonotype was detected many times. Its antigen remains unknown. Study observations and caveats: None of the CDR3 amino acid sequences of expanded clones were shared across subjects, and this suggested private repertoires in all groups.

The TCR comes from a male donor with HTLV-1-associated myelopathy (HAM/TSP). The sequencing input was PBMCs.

The CDR3 sequence is CASSIRASGSEKLFF. CDR3 DNA: TGTGCCAGCAGTATCCGGGCCTCTGGTAGCGAAAAACTGTTTTTT. The J gene is TRBJ1-4, the V gene TRBV12-3 or TRBV12-4, with no clear D. V was cut by 5 bases and J by 8 bases, with 18 bases left in between. The CDR3 extends over 15 amino acids.